These 10 T cell receptor beta chains originate from one sample sequenced in a study of a mutant IDH1 vaccine in newly diagnosed glioma. Time point defined: baseline, week 1 (first vaccination visit). This sample's treatment: pre-vaccination baseline after standard-of-care therapy. Using immunoSEQ multiplex PCR, the repertoire was profiled, and TCRdb retains in-frame clones only, with some absent. Counted here are over 75,000 clones, roughly 77% occurring once; the ten biggest clones make up approximately 7.9%. Sequencing used PBMCs, obtained from a glioma patient treated with radiotherapy, temozolomide or both. The receptors shown here come from a man in his forties or fifties with glioma.

This chain uses TRBV7-9 with TRBJ2-5; D not certain. Trimming took 0 bases from V and 3 from J, leaving 2 bases between them. Looked up from germline, CDR1 is SEHNR and CDR2 is FQNEAQ (reference sequence). This CDR3 is 12 amino acids long. The chain's CDR3 is CASSLAEETQYF. DNA for the CDR3: TGTGCCAGCAGCTTAGCAGAAGAGACCCAGTACTTC.

The V and J genes are TRBV4-3 and TRBJ2-5, with 11 bases lining up with TRBD1. Trimming at V came to 3 bases and at J to 4 bases, leaving 7 bases not matched to a gene. This CDR3 comprises 16 residues. Germline CDR1 reads LGHNA; CDR2 reads YSLEER. CDR3 in amino acids: CASSQADRGLGETQYF. CDR3 nucleotide sequence: TGCGCCAGCAGCCAGGCGGACAGGGGGCTCGGAGAGACCCAGTACTTC.

The chain joins TRBV10-3 to TRBJ1-1; 8 bases match TRBD1. J lost 1 base, V lost 10 bases, and 8 bases had no gene match. Germline CDR1 and CDR2: ENHRY and SYGVKD. This CDR3 spans 14 amino acids. The CDR3 coding sequence is TGTGCCACCGACAGGGGCCAAGGGAACACTGAAGCTTTCTTT. Amino acid sequence: CATDRGQGNTEAFF.

V usage is TRBV2 and J usage is TRBJ2-3; D is ambiguous. This CDR3 contains 15 residues. Germline V lookup: CDR1 SNHLY, CDR2 FYNNEI. V was trimmed by 0 bases and J by 2 bases, leaving 9 bases between them. The CDR3 is CASSEAAANTDTQYF. CDR3 nucleotide sequence: TGTGCCAGCAGTGAAGCGGCAGCCAACACAGATACGCAGTATTTT. Full variable domain (missing parts from reference TRBV2 and TRBJ2-3): EPEVTQTPSHQVTQMGQEVILRCVPISNHLYFYWYRQILGQKVEFLVSFYNNEISEKSEIFDDQFSVERPDGSNFTLKIRSTKLEDSAMYFCASSEAAANTDTQYFGPGTRLTVL.

The chain joins TRBV5-1 to TRBJ2-3; no clear D gene. The CDR3 extends over 14 amino acids. From germline, CDR1 is SGHRS and CDR2 YFSETQ. Trimming removed 4 bases at V and 0 bases at J, with 9 bases between. The CDR3 spells CASSRAASTDTQYF. The CDR3 DNA is TGCGCCAGCAGCCGGGCGGCTAGCACAGATACGCAGTATTTT.

The chain recombines TRBV2 with TRBJ2-3; 7 bases agree with TRBD2. V lost 2 bases and J lost 12; bases outside the gene matches: 5. The length of the CDR3 is 12 residues. Germline V gives CDR1 SNHLY, CDR2 FYNNEI. The CDR3 sequence is CASSESGLVQYF. In DNA form, the CDR3 reads TGTGCCAGCAGTGAAAGTGGACTAGTTCAGTATTTT. The full variable domain, in which reference TRBV2 and TRBJ2-3 provide the parts outside the CDR3, is EPEVTQTPSHQVTQMGQEVILRCVPISNHLYFYWYRQILGQKVEFLVSFYNNEISEKSEIFDDQFSVERPDGSNFTLKIRSTKLEDSAMYFCASSESGLVQYFGPGTRLTVL.

This sequence joins TRBV30 and TRBJ2-5; no clear D gene. V was shortened by 1 base and J by 3 bases, with 3 bases between the two germline ends. The CDR3 has 11 amino acids. Germline loops: CDR1 GTSNPN, CDR2 SVGIG (reference sequence). The CDR3 DNA sequence: TGTGCCTGGAGTGCAAAAGAGACCCAGTACTTC. This sequence encodes CAWSAKETQYF.

This rearrangement joins TRBV4-1 to TRBJ1-5; D is ambiguous. Per germline, CDR1 MGHRA and CDR2 YSYEKL. V was trimmed by 3 bases and J by 7 bases, leaving 10 bases between them. The CDR3 loop spans 13 amino acids. The CDR3 region has the DNA TGCGCCAGCAGCCACTCCCCCGGCCAGCCCCAGCATTTT. It is translated as CASSHSPGQPQHF.

This clone was recorded a few times. This rearrangement joins TRBV30 to TRBJ1-5, with 7 positions matching TRBD1. The V and J ends lost 5 bases and 3 bases, in that order; junction bases with no gene match: 4. From germline, CDR1 is GTSNPN and CDR2 SVGIG (reference sequence). This CDR3 is built from 13 residues. CDR3 residues: CAWEQGPNQPQHF. CDR3 DNA: TGTGCCTGGGAACAGGGGCCCAATCAGCCCCAGCATTTT.

The chain joins TRBV2 to TRBJ2-5; no clear D gene. Trimming left V 5 bases short and J 5 bases short, with 6 bases between. CDR1 is SNHLY, CDR2 FYNNEI, per germline. This CDR3 is 11 amino acids long. In DNA form, the CDR3 reads TGTGCCAGCAGTTACCCGGAGACCCAGTACTTC. Amino acid sequence: CASSYPETQYF.